This T cell receptor beta chain originates from a study of tumor and adjacent non-tumor tissue in lung cancer. Study observations and caveats: TCR diversity was significantly greater in tumor than normal lung tissue. Top 100 clones took a larger repertoire share in normal lung.

This sample's RNA came from whole unsorted tissue. The normal lung tissue was taken more than 3 cm from the tumor edge. The library came from three nested PCR rounds adapted from ARM-PCR protocols. TCRdb independently ran MiXCR on the multiplex PCR reads; one entry per CDR3 protein. This table holds over 100,000 distinct CDR3 sequences, about 65% found once. Regarding this clonotype: What it binds is unknown. A read error may produce the germline difference seen at one junction end.

The length of the CDR3 is 15 residues. Per germline, CDR1 MDHEN and CDR2 SYDVKM. The TCR sequence derives from a man aged 55 to 70 with non-small cell lung cancer. The rearrangement uses TRBV28 and TRBJ1-1; TRBD1 might be the D (5 bases). The sample taken for sequencing was distant non-tumor lung tissue. The CDR3 is CARSSQWAGWTEAFF. The DNA for the CDR3 is TGTGCCAGAAGTTCCCAATGGGCAGGGTGGACTGAAGCTTTCTTT. Full variable domain (rest looked up from reference TRBV28 and TRBJ1-1): DVKVTQSSRYLVKRTGEKVFLECVQDMDHENMFWYRQDPGLGLRLIYFSYDVKMKEKGDIPEGYSVSREKKERFSLILESASTNQTSMYLCARSSQWAGWTEAFFGQGTRLTVV.